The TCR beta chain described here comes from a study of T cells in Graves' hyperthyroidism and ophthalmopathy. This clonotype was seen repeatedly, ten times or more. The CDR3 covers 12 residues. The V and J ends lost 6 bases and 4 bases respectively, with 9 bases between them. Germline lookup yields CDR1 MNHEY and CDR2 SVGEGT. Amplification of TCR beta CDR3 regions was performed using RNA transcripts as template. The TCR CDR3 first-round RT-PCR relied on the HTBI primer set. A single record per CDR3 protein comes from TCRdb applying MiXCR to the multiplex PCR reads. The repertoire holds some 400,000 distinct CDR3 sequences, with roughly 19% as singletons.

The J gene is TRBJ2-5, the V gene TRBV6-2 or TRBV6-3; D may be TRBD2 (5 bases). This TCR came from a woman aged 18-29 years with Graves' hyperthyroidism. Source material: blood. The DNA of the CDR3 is TGTGCCAGCAGGGACTTAGCAGAGACCCAGTACTTC. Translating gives CASRDLAETQYF.